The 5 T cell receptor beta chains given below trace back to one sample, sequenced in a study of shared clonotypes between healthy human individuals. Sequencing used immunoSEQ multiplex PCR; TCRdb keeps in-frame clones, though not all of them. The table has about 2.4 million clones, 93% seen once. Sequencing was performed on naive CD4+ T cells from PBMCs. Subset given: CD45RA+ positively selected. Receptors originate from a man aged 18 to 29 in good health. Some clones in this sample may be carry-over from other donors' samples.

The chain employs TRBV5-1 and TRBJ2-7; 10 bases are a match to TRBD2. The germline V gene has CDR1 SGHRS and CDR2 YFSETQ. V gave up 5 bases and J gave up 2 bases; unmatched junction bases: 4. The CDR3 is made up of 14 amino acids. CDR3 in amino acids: CASRDTSGAYEQYF. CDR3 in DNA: TGCGCCAGCAGGGACACTAGCGGGGCCTACGAGCAGTACTTC.

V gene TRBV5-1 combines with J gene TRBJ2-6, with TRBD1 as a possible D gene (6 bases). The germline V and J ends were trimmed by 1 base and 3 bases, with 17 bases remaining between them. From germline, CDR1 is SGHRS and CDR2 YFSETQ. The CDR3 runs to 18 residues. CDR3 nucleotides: TGCGCCAGCAGCTTGCTGACCACAGGGTTAAGTGGGGCCAACGTCCTGACTTTC. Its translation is CASSLLTTGLSGANVLTF.

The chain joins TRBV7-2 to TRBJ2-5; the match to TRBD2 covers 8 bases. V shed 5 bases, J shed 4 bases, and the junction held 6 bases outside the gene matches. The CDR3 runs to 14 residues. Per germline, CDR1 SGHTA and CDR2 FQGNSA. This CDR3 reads CASSKTSVRETQYF. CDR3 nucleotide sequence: TGTGCCAGCAGCAAGACTAGCGTTCGAGAGACCCAGTACTTC.

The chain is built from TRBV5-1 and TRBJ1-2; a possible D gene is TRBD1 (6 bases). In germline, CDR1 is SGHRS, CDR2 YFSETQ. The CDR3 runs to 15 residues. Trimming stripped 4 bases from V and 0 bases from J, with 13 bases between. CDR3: CASSVGGPPNYGYTF. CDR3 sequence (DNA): TGCGCCAGCAGCGTTGGGGGCCCACCTAACTATGGCTACACCTTC.

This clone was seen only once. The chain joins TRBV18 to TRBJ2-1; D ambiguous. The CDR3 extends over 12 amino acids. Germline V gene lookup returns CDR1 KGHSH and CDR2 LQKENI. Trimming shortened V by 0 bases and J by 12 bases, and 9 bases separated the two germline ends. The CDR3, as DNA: TGTGCCAGCTCACCACCAGGGTCCGTGCAGTTCTTC. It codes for CASSPPGSVQFF. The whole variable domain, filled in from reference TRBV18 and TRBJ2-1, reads NAGVMQNPRHLVRRRGQEARLRCSPMKGHSHVYWYRQLPEEGLKFMVYLQKENIIDESGMPKERFSAEFPKEGPSILRIQQVVRGDSAAYFCASSPPGSVQFFGPGTRLTVL.